This T cell receptor beta chain was captured in a study of OX40 agonist ivuxolimab in advanced cancers. Turning to the study itself: Patients got intravenous ivuxolimab at 0.01 to 10 mg/kg every 2 weeks.

If patients had autoimmune disease history or systemic immunosuppression, they were excluded. V was clipped by 3 bases and J by 6 bases, with 15 bases between them. The CDR3 consists of 15 residues. CDR1 and CDR2 (germline): LNHDA, SQIVND (reference sequence). Some clones are missing from TCRdb's copy, which holds only in-frame ones; the method was immunoSEQ multiplex PCR. The sample carries tens of thousands of clones, around 87% recorded once. The sample in question was CD4+ or CD8+ T cells sorted from blood, obtained in a trial of the OX40 agonist ivuxolimab. The sequence came from an adult with an advanced solid tumor such as melanoma, head and neck, liver or kidney cancer. The chain recombines TRBV19 with TRBJ1-5; D may be TRBD1 (5 bases). The CDR3 DNA follows: TGTGCCAGTAGTATGATGGGGCAGGGCGGTCAGCCCCAGCATTTT. It encodes CASSMMGQGGQPQHF.